What follows is one TCR beta chain and its context. Antigen specificity is unknown. The data were taken from a study of OX40 agonist ivuxolimab in advanced cancers. Across the whole study: A male proportion of about 84% was recorded, with mean age 60 years and range about 23 to 80. There were three patients with partial responses, one having hepatocellular carcinoma and two cutaneous melanoma.

The CDR3 is 14 amino acids. After removal of 3 bases from V and 5 bases from J, the junction contained 5 bases not matched to a gene. Germline CDR1 and CDR2: SGHAT and FQNNGV. General study results and limits: Both blood CD4+ and CD8+ T cells showed clonal growth by week 6 at 0.1 to 3.0 mg/kg.

Data came from immunoSEQ multiplex PCR; TCRdb stores just in-frame clones and leaves some out. The sample consists of 30,000 to 40,000 clones, 65% to 85% of them appearing once. V usage is TRBV11-2 and J usage is TRBJ2-7; TRBD2 agrees at 9 bases. Specimen: CD4+ or CD8+ T cells sorted from blood, collected in a trial of the OX40 agonist ivuxolimab. The receptor's source is an adult with an advanced solid tumor such as melanoma, head and neck, liver or kidney cancer. DNA of the CDR3: TGTGCCAGCAGCTTGGTAGCGGGAGCAGACGAGCAGTACTTC. Translation: CASSLVAGADEQYF. The whole variable domain, remainder taken from reference TRBV11-2 and TRBJ2-7, is EAGVAQSPRYKIIEKRQSVAFWCNPISGHATLYWYQQILGQGPKLLIQFQNNGVVDDSQLPKDRFSAERLKGVDSTLKIQPAKLEDSAVYLCASSLVAGADEQYFGPGTRLTVT.